This T cell receptor (beta chain) was documented in a study of T cells in Graves' hyperthyroidism and ophthalmopathy. Findings and limits, study-wide: Most thyroid clonotypes that were expanded above 0.001 also turned up in blood.

Amplification of TCR beta CDR3 regions used RNA as the template. The TCR CDR3 first-round RT-PCR relied on the HTBI primer set. From the multiplex PCR reads, TCRdb called clonotypes with MiXCR, one entry per CDR3 protein. The data show 530,000 or so distinct CDR3 sequences, approximately 25% seen once. This CDR3 contains 14 residues. V shed 6 bases and J 3 bases; nucleotides not matched to a gene: 5. Germline V CDR1 and CDR2: LGHDT, YNNKEL (reference sequence). This clonotype was seen a handful of times. No antigen is known for it. The sequencing sample was made of blood. This clonotype was obtained from a woman in her thirties with Graves' ophthalmopathy. The chain is built from TRBV3-1 and TRBJ2-5, with TRBD2 matching 9 bases. The chain's CDR3 is CASRTSSGKETQYF. CDR3 bases: TGTGCCAGCAGGACCTCTAGCGGGAAAGAGACCCAGTACTTC.